This is a list of T cell receptor beta chains from one sample in a study of T cells in localized non-small cell lung cancer. The table came from immunoSEQ multiplex PCR; TCRdb's copy has only in-frame clones and leaves some out. The sample lists 100,000 to 150,000 clones, roughly nine tenths seen once, with roughly 1.8% in the top ten. The source was peripheral blood, collected before any cancer treatment. The receptors originated from a female donor of 60 years or more with stage I lung adenocarcinoma. Each CDR3 is given with its conserved first and last residue. D genes are given only for firm matches. Clone size is given for some rows only: seen once, a few or many times, or a class if the clone is expanded.

J gene | clone size | D gene | V gene | CDR3 protein | CDR3 DNA
TRBJ2-1 | - | TRBD2 | TRBV7-9 | CASRQAGGPLLNEQFF | TGTGCCAGCAGGCAAGCGGGAGGGCCTTTATTGAATGAGCAGTTCTTC
TRBJ2-1 | once | TRBD2 | TRBV2 | CASTREGGDNEQFF | TGTGCCAGCACACGGGAGGGAGGGGACAATGAGCAGTTCTTC
TRBJ1-2 | - | TRBD1 | TRBV6-6 | CASSISKGAGYGYTF | TGTGCCAGCAGTATTTCAAAGGGGGCAGGCTATGGCTACACCTTC
TRBJ1-1 | few | - | TRBV29-1 | CSVDSPREAFF | TGCAGCGTTGATTCGCCGCGGGAAGCTTTCTTT
TRBJ2-1 | - | - | TRBV27 | CASSSRELYNEQFF | TGTGCCAGCAGTTCGAGGGAACTTTACAATGAGCAGTTCTTC
TRBJ2-1 | - | - | TRBV6-6 | CASRAGTASNNEQFF | TGTGCCAGCAGGGCCGGGACTGCTTCTAACAATGAGCAGTTCTTC
TRBJ1-2 | - | - | TRBV5-4 | CASSLEGLGYGYTF | TGTGCCAGCAGCTTGGAGGGGTTGGGGTATGGCTACACCTTC
TRBJ1-2 | - | - | TRBV27 | CASSWGGNYGYTF | TGTGCCAGCAGTTGGGGAGGGAACTATGGCTACACCTTC
TRBJ1-5 | - | - | TRBV5-8 | CASSFYASRERPQHF | TGTGCCAGCAGCTTTTACGCATCCCGCGAACGGCCCCAGCATTTT
TRBJ2-5 | - | - | TRBV4-2 | CASSQGIGLQETQYF | TGTGCCAGCAGCCAAGGAATAGGGTTACAAGAGACCCAGTACTTC
TRBJ2-7 | - | - | TRBV6-1 | CASQRIDSSYEQYF | TGTGCCAGCCAACGGATAGACAGCTCCTACGAGCAGTACTTC
TRBJ2-3 | - | - | TRBV19 | CASRWGSLTTDTQYF | TGTGCCAGTAGGTGGGGCAGCCTTACCACAGATACGCAGTATTTT
TRBJ2-2 | - | - | TRBV15 | CATSRDLVAGETGELFF | TGTGCCACCAGCAGAGACTTAGTAGCAGGGGAAACCGGGGAGCTGTTTTTT
TRBJ2-7 | - | - | TRBV28 | CASSPPLGINREQYF | TGTGCCAGCAGTCCACCGCTAGGGATAAATCGCGAGCAGTACTTC
TRBJ2-1 | once | - | TRBV7-3 | CASSDGTKRAREQFF | TGTGCCAGCAGCGACGGGACCAAGCGGGCCAGGGAGCAGTTCTTC
TRBJ1-2 | - | TRBD1 | TRBV7-9 | CASRAPTGDYGYTF | TGTGCCAGCAGAGCCCCAACAGGGGACTATGGCTACACCTTC
TRBJ2-1 | - | TRBD2 | TRBV28 | CASSFGLAVFNEQFF | TGTGCCAGCAGTTTCGGACTAGCGGTTTTTAATGAGCAGTTCTTC
TRBJ2-7 | - | - | TRBV7-9 | CASSPRTGTYEQYF | TGTGCCAGCAGCCCACGCACAGGGACCTACGAGCAGTACTTC
TRBJ2-7 | - | TRBD2 | TRBV7-6 | CASSPWRERGDEQYF | TGTGCCAGCAGCCCCTGGCGGGAGAGAGGAGACGAGCAGTACTTC
TRBJ1-1 | few | - | TRBV5-1 | CASSLDEGKYTEAFF | TGCGCCAGCAGCCTAGATGAGGGAAAGTACACTGAAGCTTTCTTT
TRBJ2-1 | - | - | TRBV30 | CAWSGSGFDEQFF | TGTGCCTGGAGTGGGAGCGGTTTCGATGAGCAGTTCTTC
TRBJ2-1 | - | - | TRBV5-6 | CASSLYLGEIYNEQFF | TGTGCCAGCAGCTTGTACCTGGGGGAAATCTACAATGAGCAGTTCTTC
TRBJ2-3 | - | TRBD2 | TRBV27 | CASSFSGVFTDTQYF | TGTGCCAGCAGTTTTAGCGGGGTTTTCACAGATACGCAGTATTTT
TRBJ2-7 | once | - | TRBV6-5 | CASSLTNEQYF | TGTGCCAGCAGTTTAACAAACGAGCAGTACTTC
TRBJ1-1 | once | - | TRBV5-6 | CASSLRGINWMNTEAFF | TGTGCCAGCAGCTTGCGGGGCATAAACTGGATGAACACTGAAGCTTTCTTT
TRBJ1-2 | - | - | TRBV5-1 | CASSFVQGNYGYTF | TGCGCCAGCAGCTTCGTCCAGGGAAACTATGGCTACACCTTC
TRBJ1-1 | - | TRBD1 | TRBV7-9 | CASSFGGQGVNTEAFF | TGTGCCAGCAGCTTTGGGGGACAGGGGGTGAACACTGAAGCTTTCTTT
TRBJ1-2 | - | - | TRBV6-4 | CASRGRRGFYYGYTF | TGTGCCAGCAGGGGGCGGCGGGGATTCTACTATGGCTACACCTTC
TRBJ2-3 | - | - | TRBV19 | CASSIGVSGTDTQYF | TGTGCCAGTAGTATAGGAGTTAGTGGCACAGATACGCAGTATTTT
TRBJ2-2 | - | - | TRBV4-1 | CATATKDTGELFF | TGCGCCACTGCAACCAAGGACACCGGGGAGCTGTTTTTT
TRBJ2-7 | few | - | TRBV28 | CASRAGTGRHEQYF | TGTGCCAGCAGGGCCGGCACGGGTCGTCACGAGCAGTACTTC
TRBJ1-1 | - | TRBD1 | TRBV28 | CASRGGQGVMNTEAFF | TGTGCCAGCAGGGGGGGACAGGGGGTAATGAACACTGAAGCTTTCTTT
TRBJ2-5 | - | - | TRBV29-1 | CSVAGLKGPEETQYF | TGCAGCGTTGCTGGCCTAAAAGGCCCCGAAGAGACCCAGTACTTC
TRBJ2-2 | - | - | TRBV10-3 | CAISDYTGELFF | TGTGCCATCAGTGATTACACCGGGGAGCTGTTTTTT
TRBJ1-5 | once | - | TRBV5-1 | CASSLDSVNQPQHF | TGCGCCAGCAGCTTGGACAGCGTGAATCAGCCCCAGCATTTT
TRBJ2-5 | - | - | TRBV28 | CASSLIALLGETQYF | TGTGCCAGCAGTTTAATTGCCCTATTGGGGGAGACCCAGTACTTC
TRBJ1-3 | - | - | TRBV14 | CASSQDASRDLRGNTIYF | TGTGCCAGCAGCCAAGATGCGTCCAGGGATCTAAGAGGAAACACCATATATTTT
TRBJ1-4 | - | - | TRBV5-1 | CASSLEGPPREKLFF | TGCGCCAGCAGCTTGGAAGGGCCGCCGCGAGAAAAACTGTTTTTT
TRBJ2-1 | - | - | TRBV28 | CASSFGGGFYNEQFF | TGTGCCAGCAGTTTCGGCGGAGGTTTCTACAATGAGCAGTTCTTC